This T cell receptor beta chain was documented in a study of PD-1 blockade in classical Hodgkin lymphoma. Study information: Nivolumab was administered to patients intravenously at 3 mg/kg every 2 weeks. Study-wide results and limits: The diversity seen at baseline in complete responders resembled that of newly diagnosed patients. Those starting nivolumab under 1 year post-ASCT were excluded.

The CDR3 runs 12 residues. CDR1 and CDR2 (germline): SGHRS, YFSETQ. V was shortened by 0 bases and J by 11 bases, with 11 bases between the two germline ends. The time point here: cycle 4 day 1 (C4D1), after five to seven weeks of nivolumab. Every patient relapsed after autologous stem cell transplantation, and brentuximab vedotin exposure varied. The investigators isolated CD8+ T cells from thawed PBMCs using magnetic negative selection. Best overall response was complete response, partial response or progressive disease in these relapsed/refractory classical Hodgkin lymphoma patients. TCRdb keeps only in-frame clones here, not all; method: immunoSEQ multiplex PCR. The repertoire holds around 19,000 clones, with approximately 88% as singletons. As concerns this clone: The target antigen is unknown.

This TCR was sampled from a human donor with classical Hodgkin lymphoma. The sequenced sample was CD8+ T cells from blood, obtained before the fourth cycle of nivolumab. This chain links TRBV5-1 with TRBJ1-1; D gene uncertain. The CDR3 DNA follows: TGCGCCAGCAGCTTGGTAGGCTCCGATGCTTTCTTT. This translates into CASSLVGSDAFF.